This is a list of T cell receptor beta chains from one sample in a study of control samples from healthy donors and cancer patients. Libraries were prepared by immunoSEQ multiplex PCR; TCRdb keeps only in-frame clonotypes and omits some of them. The data show tens of thousands of clones, about 90% seen once. Sequenced: blood. Receptors were obtained from a man aged 45-65 years in good health. Each CDR3 is given with its conserved first and last residue. Fields, in order: D gene, J gene, V gene, clone size, CDR3 DNA, CDR3 protein. A D gene is named only where the DNA matches it firmly. Some rows have no size entry. The others give once, few or many, or a class for an expanded clone.

D: NA; J: TRBJ1-5; V: TRBV18; size: NA; DNA: TGTGCCAGCTCACCACCGAACAGGATGAGCCAGCCCCAGCATTTT; CDR3: CASSPPNRMSQPQHF
D: TRBD1; J: TRBJ1-3; V: TRBV9; size: NA; DNA: TGTGCCAGCAGCGTTACAACAGGGGAAGGATCTGGAAACACCATATATTTT; CDR3: CASSVTTGEGSGNTIYF
D: NA; J: TRBJ1-2; V: TRBV5-6; size: NA; DNA: TGTGCCAGCAGCTTGTTAGAACAACGCTACACCTTC; CDR3: CASSLLEQRYTF
D: NA; J: TRBJ1-1; V: TRBV5-1; size: NA; DNA: TGCGCCAGCAGCTTTTGGGGGCCGAACACTGAAGCTTTCTTT; CDR3: CASSFWGPNTEAFF
D: NA; J: TRBJ1-2; V: TRBV4-1; size: NA; DNA: TGCGCCAGCAACCACGGGGGCCCAACGGATGGCTATGGCTACACCTTC; CDR3: CASNHGGPTDGYGYTF
D: TRBD2; J: TRBJ2-5; V: TRBV6-5; size: once; DNA: TGTGCCAGCAGTCCCGGGGGGGCTGAAACCCAGTACTTC; CDR3: CASSPGGAETQYF
D: NA; J: TRBJ2-5; V: TRBV30; size: NA; DNA: TGTGCCTGGAGTGTCGGACAGCAAGAGACCCAGTACTTC; CDR3: CAWSVGQQETQYF
D: NA; J: TRBJ1-6; V: TRBV7-9; size: NA; DNA: TGTGCCAGCAGCGAAAGGACCACCCGTAATTCACCCCTCCACTTT; CDR3: CASSERTTRNSPLHF
D: NA; J: TRBJ1-2; V: TRBV21-1; size: NA; DNA: TGTGCCACTCTGGGACGTCCGCATGGCTACACCTTC; CDR3: CATLGRPHGYTF
D: NA; J: TRBJ2-3; V: TRBV9; size: NA; DNA: TGTGCCAGCAGCGCTGAGCCAGGTCCTAGCACAGATACGCAGTATTTT; CDR3: CASSAEPGPSTDTQYF
D: NA; J: TRBJ1-2; V: TRBV5-1; size: NA; DNA: TGCGCCAGCCGCCAGAAAGGGGGTGACTATGGCTACACCTTC; CDR3: CASRQKGGDYGYTF
D: NA; J: TRBJ2-1; V: TRBV11-2; size: few; DNA: TGTGCCAGCAGCGCCCGGGTAGCTCTTGAGCAGTTCTTC; CDR3: CASSARVALEQFF
D: NA; J: TRBJ1-5; V: TRBV7-2; size: NA; DNA: TGTGCCAGCAGCTCCTATCTCAATCAGCCCCAGCATTTT; CDR3: CASSSYLNQPQHF
D: NA; J: TRBJ1-3; V: TRBV9; size: once; DNA: TGTGCCAGCAGCGTAGGACCCACTACGTCCTCTGGAAACACCATATATTTT; CDR3: CASSVGPTTSSGNTIYF
D: TRBD1; J: TRBJ1-2; V: TRBV10-3; size: NA; DNA: TGTGCCATCAGTGAGTCGACAGGGAAAGGCTACACCTTC; CDR3: CAISESTGKGYTF
D: NA; J: TRBJ1-2; V: TRBV9; size: once; DNA: TGTGCCCCCAGCAAGGGCACCGGGACGGGGGGTTGGTATGGCTACACCTTC; CDR3: CAPSKGTGTGGWYGYTF
D: NA; J: TRBJ1-2; V: TRBV19; size: few; DNA: TGTGCCAGTAGTAGGATTGATGACTATGGCTACACCTTC; CDR3: CASSRIDDYGYTF
D: NA; J: TRBJ1-6; V: TRBV27; size: NA; DNA: TGTGCCAGCAGTTCGGTGGGGCGTCGGCGGTCACCCCTCCACTTT; CDR3: CASSSVGRRRSPLHF
D: NA; J: TRBJ2-2; V: TRBV19; size: NA; DNA: TGTGCCAGTAATGTCCAGGGAAGGGGCGGGGAGCTGTTTTTT; CDR3: CASNVQGRGGELFF
D: TRBD1; J: TRBJ1-2; V: TRBV6-1; size: NA; DNA: TGTGCCAGCAGTGAATGGGGGCCGACAGGGGCCTATGGCTACACCTTC; CDR3: CASSEWGPTGAYGYTF
D: NA; J: TRBJ1-3; V: TRBV7-9; size: NA; DNA: TGTGCCAGCACCGATAGCGGTTCCCTGGAAAACACCATATATTTT; CDR3: CASTDSGSLENTIYF
D: NA; J: TRBJ1-4; V: TRBV30; size: NA; DNA: TGTGCCTGGAGTGTGGGGGGAGCGGAAAAACTGTTTTTT; CDR3: CAWSVGGAEKLFF
D: TRBD1; J: TRBJ2-5; V: TRBV6-5; size: NA; DNA: TGTGCCAGCAGTCGACAGGGGCCGGGACCGGGGACCCAGTACTTC; CDR3: CASSRQGPGPGTQYF
D: NA; J: TRBJ2-5; V: TRBV20-1; size: NA; DNA: TGCAGTGCTATTCACCAAGAGACCCAGTACTTC; CDR3: CSAIHQETQYF
D: NA; J: TRBJ2-3; V: TRBV11-2; size: NA; DNA: TGTGCCAGCAGCTTACCCCTCGGGGGTGGAGGCACAGATACGCAGTATTTT; CDR3: CASSLPLGGGGTDTQYF
D: TRBD1; J: TRBJ2-1; V: TRBV6-5; size: NA; DNA: TGTGCCAGCAGCCTCGGGGACAGGGGGTTGGGTGAGCAGTTCTTC; CDR3: CASSLGDRGLGEQFF
D: NA; J: TRBJ2-3; V: TRBV27; size: few; DNA: TGTGCCAGCAAACTGGCAAGCGGCACAGATACGCAGTATTTT; CDR3: CASKLASGTDTQYF
D: NA; J: TRBJ1-2; V: TRBV6-5; size: NA; DNA: TGTGCCAGCATCCAACCCCATTCTAACTATGGCTACACCTTC; CDR3: CASIQPHSNYGYTF
D: NA; J: TRBJ1-1; V: TRBV6-4; size: NA; DNA: TGTGCCAGCAGTGACACCGCCCACACTGAAGCTTTCTTT; CDR3: CASSDTAHTEAFF
D: TRBD1; J: TRBJ2-7; V: TRBV20-1; size: NA; DNA: TGCAGTGCTAGTAATAAAGGGACAGGGAACCCCGAGCAGTACTTC; CDR3: CSASNKGTGNPEQYF
D: NA; J: TRBJ2-7; V: TRBV30; size: NA; DNA: TGTGCCTGGGACAACTCCTACGAGCAGTACTTC; CDR3: CAWDNSYEQYF
D: TRBD1; J: TRBJ1-1; V: TRBV19; size: NA; DNA: TGTGCCAGTCATACCGGACAGGGGAAGGTGAACACTGAAGCTTTCTTT; CDR3: CASHTGQGKVNTEAFF
D: NA; J: TRBJ1-1; V: TRBV5-6; size: NA; DNA: TGTGCCAGCAGCTTGGGGGAGGTTACTGAAGCTTTCTTT; CDR3: CASSLGEVTEAFF
D: NA; J: TRBJ2-3; V: TRBV24-1; size: NA; DNA: TGTGCCACCAGTGAGGCAGGGGCAGATACGCAGTATTTT; CDR3: CATSEAGADTQYF
D: NA; J: TRBJ1-3; V: TRBV21-1; size: NA; DNA: TGTGCCAGCAGCATCTTCAAGGGGGGGAGGAACACCATATATTTT; CDR3: CASSIFKGGRNTIYF
D: TRBD1; J: TRBJ1-2; V: TRBV15; size: NA; DNA: TGTGCCACCAGCAGAGTAGGGACAGGGCTGAAGGGCTACACCTTC; CDR3: CATSRVGTGLKGYTF
D: NA; J: TRBJ1-5; V: TRBV18; size: NA; DNA: TGTGCCAGCTCCCTAGACACCTACAATCAGCCCCAGCATTTT; CDR3: CASSLDTYNQPQHF
D: NA; J: TRBJ1-1; V: TRBV25-1; size: NA; DNA: TGTGCCAGCACCCGGGACGGGAACACTGAAGCTTTCTTT; CDR3: CASTRDGNTEAFF
D: TRBD1; J: TRBJ1-4; V: TRBV2; size: NA; DNA: TGTGCCAGCAGTCGACAGGGGTCTAATGAAAAACTGTTTTTT; CDR3: CASSRQGSNEKLFF
D: NA; J: TRBJ1-5; V: TRBV28; size: NA; DNA: TGTGCCAGCAGTTTGGGGGTGGGTCAGCCCCAGCATTTT; CDR3: CASSLGVGQPQHF
D: TRBD2; J: TRBJ2-2; V: TRBV29-1; size: once; DNA: TGCAGCGCTCAAAAGAGCGGGGGGGCATCAACCGGGGAGCTGTTTTTT; CDR3: CSAQKSGGASTGELFF
D: NA; J: TRBJ1-2; V: TRBV30; size: NA; DNA: TGTGCCTTTAAAATCCAGGGCCGCGGGACGAGTGGCTACACCTTC; CDR3: CAFKIQGRGTSGYTF
D: NA; J: TRBJ1-1; V: TRBV11-2; size: NA; DNA: TGTGCCAGCAGCCCTGGGGGTTTAGGAGAAGCTTTCTTT; CDR3: CASSPGGLGEAFF
D: TRBD2; J: TRBJ2-3; V: TRBV6-4; size: NA; DNA: TGTGCCAGCAGTGACTCAGCGGGGGGGCCAGATACGCAGTATTTT; CDR3: CASSDSAGGPDTQYF
D: NA; J: TRBJ1-1; V: TRBV2; size: NA; DNA: TGTGCCAGCAAAACAGGGTGGGTGAACACTGAAGCTTTCTTT; CDR3: CASKTGWVNTEAFF
D: NA; J: TRBJ1-5; V: TRBV30; size: NA; DNA: TGTGCCTGGAGTGTACGGGGGCATAGCAATCAGCCCCAGCATTTT; CDR3: CAWSVRGHSNQPQHF
D: TRBD1; J: TRBJ1-5; V: TRBV6-1; size: NA; DNA: TGTGCCAGCAGTGAAAGGACAGGGGGCTGGCAGCCCCAGCATTTT; CDR3: CASSERTGGWQPQHF
D: NA; J: TRBJ1-6; V: TRBV30; size: NA; DNA: TGTGCCTGGAGTCAAACAGGGTTGATTTCCTCACCCCTCCACTTT; CDR3: CAWSQTGLISSPLHF
D: NA; J: TRBJ1-5; V: TRBV6-2/TRBV6-3; size: once; DNA: TGTGCCAGCAGTTATGCAGGGGCACGGGAAAAGAATCAGCCCCAGCATTTT; CDR3: CASSYAGAREKNQPQHF
D: TRBD1; J: TRBJ2-7; V: TRBV7-2; size: NA; DNA: TGTGCCAGCAGCACCCGCAGGGGGCTTACCTACGAGCAGTACTTC; CDR3: CASSTRRGLTYEQYF
D: TRBD2; J: TRBJ2-3; V: TRBV3-1/TRBV3-2; size: NA; DNA: TGTGCCAGCAGCCTACGAGGCGGGGGGGCTTCCGATACGCAGTATTTT; CDR3: CASSLRGGGASDTQYF